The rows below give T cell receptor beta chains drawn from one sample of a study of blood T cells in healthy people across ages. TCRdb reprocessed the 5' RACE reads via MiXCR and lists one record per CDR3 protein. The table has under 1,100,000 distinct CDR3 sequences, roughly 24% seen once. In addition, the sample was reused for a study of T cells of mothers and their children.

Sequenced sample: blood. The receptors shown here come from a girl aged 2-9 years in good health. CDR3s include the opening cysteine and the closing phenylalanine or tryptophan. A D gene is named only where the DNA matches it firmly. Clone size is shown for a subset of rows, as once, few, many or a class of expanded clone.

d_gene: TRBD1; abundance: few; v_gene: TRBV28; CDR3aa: CASTSARDSYTDTQYF
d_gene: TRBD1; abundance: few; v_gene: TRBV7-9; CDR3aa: CASSLYGTDNQPQHF
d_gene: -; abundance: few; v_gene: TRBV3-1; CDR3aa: CASSRGVRETQYF
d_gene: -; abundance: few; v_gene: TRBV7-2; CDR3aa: CASSTNLEQYF
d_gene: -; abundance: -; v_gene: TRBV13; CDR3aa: CASTSGLPTLYEQYF
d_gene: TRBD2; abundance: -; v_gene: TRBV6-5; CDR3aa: CTSSGTSDYNEQFF
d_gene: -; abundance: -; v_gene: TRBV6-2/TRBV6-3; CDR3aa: CASSSNPGGGLGQPQHF
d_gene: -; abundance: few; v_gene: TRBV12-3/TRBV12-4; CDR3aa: CASSLVDGYTF
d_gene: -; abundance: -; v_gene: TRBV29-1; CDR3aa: CSVTGFRTEAFF
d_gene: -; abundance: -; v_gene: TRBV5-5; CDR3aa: CASSLVHAQETQYF
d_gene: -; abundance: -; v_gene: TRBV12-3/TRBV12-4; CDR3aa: CASSHTYDETGELFF
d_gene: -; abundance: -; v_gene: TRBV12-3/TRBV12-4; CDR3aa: CVSSPTTGAYEQYF
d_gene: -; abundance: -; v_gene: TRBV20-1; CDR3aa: CSAPLPVLGGYTF
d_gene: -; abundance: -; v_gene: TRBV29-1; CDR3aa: CSVEFGSRGGGYTF
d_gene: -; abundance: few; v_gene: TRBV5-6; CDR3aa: CASSLMGPYTGELFF
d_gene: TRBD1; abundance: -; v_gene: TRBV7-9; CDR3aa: CASSSGQHQETQYF
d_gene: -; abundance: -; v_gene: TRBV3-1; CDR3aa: CASTGGVGELFF
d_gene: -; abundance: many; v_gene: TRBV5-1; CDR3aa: CASSSRTSYEQYF
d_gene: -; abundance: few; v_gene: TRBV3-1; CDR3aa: CASSHGGRPPYEQFF
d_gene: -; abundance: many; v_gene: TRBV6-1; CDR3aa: CASSTTGLETQYF
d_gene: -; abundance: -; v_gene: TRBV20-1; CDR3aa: CSARADQTDGETQYF
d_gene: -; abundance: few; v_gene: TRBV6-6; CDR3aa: CASYGDYGYTF
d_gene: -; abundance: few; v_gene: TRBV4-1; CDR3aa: CASSQEGLDLGEQFF
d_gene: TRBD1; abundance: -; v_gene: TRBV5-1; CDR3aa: CASSLQGAARNTEAFF
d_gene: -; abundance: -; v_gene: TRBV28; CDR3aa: CATHMGNQPQHF
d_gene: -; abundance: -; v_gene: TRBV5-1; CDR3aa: CASSLVSQHTYEQYF
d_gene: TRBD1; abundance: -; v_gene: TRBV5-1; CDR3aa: CASSFWGTGYVEQFF
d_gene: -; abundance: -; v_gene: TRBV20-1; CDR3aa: CSAIRGSYNEQFF
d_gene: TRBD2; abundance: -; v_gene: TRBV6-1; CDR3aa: CASTAAGGPRSGANVLTF
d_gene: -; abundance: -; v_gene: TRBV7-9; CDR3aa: CASSLRGADEQYF
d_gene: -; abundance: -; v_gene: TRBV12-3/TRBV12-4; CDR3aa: CASSLYAVSYNEQFF
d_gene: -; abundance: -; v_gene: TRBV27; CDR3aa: CASSIPLGTEQFF
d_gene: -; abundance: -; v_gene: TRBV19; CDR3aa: CASRAHVNTEAFF
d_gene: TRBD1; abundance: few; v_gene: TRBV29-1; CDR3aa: CSVGGIQSYEQYF
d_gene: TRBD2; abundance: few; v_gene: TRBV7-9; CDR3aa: CASSWEGLETQYF
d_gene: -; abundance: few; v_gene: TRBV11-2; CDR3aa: CASSPPYTDTQYF
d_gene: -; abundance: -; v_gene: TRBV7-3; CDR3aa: CASSEGVPETQYF
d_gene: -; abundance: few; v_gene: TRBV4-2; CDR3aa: CASSQVSGQGTYEQYF